The 17 T cell receptor beta chains given below trace back to one sample, sequenced in a study. TCRdb re-analysed the RT-PCR reads in MiXCR, keeping a single row per CDR3 protein. The table has 550,000 to 750,000 distinct CDR3 sequences, about 14% seen once. Source material: memory CD4+ T cells from blood. All receptors derive from a female donor in good health, serving as a healthy control.

The rearrangement links TRBV2 to TRBJ2-7; no clear D gene. V lost 6 bases and J 5 bases, leaving 17 bases between the germline ends. Germline-derived CDR1 and CDR2 are SNHLY and FYNNEI. The CDR3 length is 14 residues. The DNA of the CDR3 is TGTGCCAGCAGGTCGGACGGCCTCAGGAACGAGCAGTACTTC. It encodes CASRSDGLRNEQYF.

The chain has TRBV11-2 and TRBJ1-1; possibly TRBD1 for D (5 bases). CDR3 length: 13 residues. V dropped 5 bases and J dropped 6 bases, with 13 bases sitting between them. Germline CDR1 reads SGHAT; CDR2 reads FQNNGV. CDR3 nucleotide sequence: TGTGCCAGCAGCCTCCATGGGGCGGCTGAAGCTTTCTTT. Its translation is CASSLHGAAEAFF. The full variable domain, with the rest looked up from reference TRBV11-2 and TRBJ1-1, is EAGVAQSPRYKIIEKRQSVAFWCNPISGHATLYWYQQILGQGPKLLIQFQNNGVVDDSQLPKDRFSAERLKGVDSTLKIQPAKLEDSAVYLCASSLHGAAEAFFGQGTRLTVV.

This clonotype occurred a few times. The chain recombines TRBV10-3 with TRBJ2-7, with TRBD1 matching over 7 bases. From germline, CDR1 is ENHRY and CDR2 SYGVKD. The J segment lost 6 bases and the V segment lost 8 bases, leaving 7 bases of the junction unmatched. This CDR3 spans 12 amino acids. CDR3 DNA sequence: TGTGCCATCGGGACAGCAGGGCTCGAGCAGTACTTC. Translation: CAIGTAGLEQYF.

Here the CDR3 reads CSARPGTGEREQYF. In DNA, the CDR3 is TGCAGTGCTAGACCCGGGACAGGGGAGCGCGAGCAGTACTTC. The V and J genes are TRBV20-1 and TRBJ2-7; 10 positions agree with TRBD1. J gave up 6 bases and V 2 bases, and 7 bases lay outside the gene matches. In germline, CDR1 is DFQATT, CDR2 SNEGSKA (reference sequence). The CDR3 length is 14 residues.

This clonotype was seen only a few times. The gene calls are TRBV20-1 and TRBJ2-3; TRBD2 matches at 7 bases. The germline V gene encodes CDR1 DFQATT and CDR2 SNEGSKA (reference sequence). V was clipped by 6 bases and J by 5 bases; unmatched bases: 5. The CDR3 has 12 amino acids. The CDR3 DNA reads as TGCAGTGCCAGGACTAGTCTAGATACGCAGTATTTT. Translating gives CSARTSLDTQYF.

The sample holds a few counts of this clonotype. The gene calls are TRBV7-2 and TRBJ2-7; tentatively, D is TRBD1 or TRBD2 (6 bases each). This CDR3 is 15 amino acids long. Germline CDR1 and CDR2: SGHTA and FQGNSA. The V end lost 5 bases, the J end lost 4 bases, and 18 bases lay between the germline ends. The CDR3 DNA reads TGTGCCAGCAGCCCGGGGGCAGGCCAGCGTTACGAGCAGTACTTC. Encoded protein: CASSPGAGQRYEQYF.

The chain couples TRBV30 to TRBJ2-1; no clear D gene. Trimming left V 4 bases short and J 9 bases short, with 7 bases between. CDR1 is GTSNPN and CDR2 is SVGIG in the germline V gene (reference sequence). CDR3 length: 10 residues. CDR3 region: CAWIDGEQFF. The DNA of the CDR3 is TGTGCCTGGATAGACGGTGAGCAGTTCTTC.

This clonotype was observed a single time. The J gene is TRBJ2-3, the V gene TRBV3-1; D assignment may be TRBD1 or TRBD2 (7 bases each). This CDR3 spans 14 amino acids. V was pared by 1 base and J by 8 bases, with 13 bases between. Germline V gene lookup returns CDR1 LGHDT and CDR2 YNNKEL (reference sequence). CDR3 bases: TGTGCCAGCAGCCAAGCCGCAGGGGGGGGTACGCAGTATTTT. Its translation is CASSQAAGGGTQYF.

This clonotype was detected ten times or more. The rearrangement links TRBV6-1 to TRBJ2-1; the D gene is possibly TRBD2 (5 bases). The V end lost 2 bases, the J end lost 4 bases, and 15 bases lay between the germline ends. CDR1 MNHNS and CDR2 SASEGT come from the germline V gene. The CDR3 runs 16 residues. CDR3 coding DNA: TGTGCCAGCAGTGAATTGCAGCGGATACTTTACAATGAGCAGTTCTTC. Residues: CASSELQRILYNEQFF.

This clonotype has more than one count but fewer than ten. The CDR3 DNA sequence: TGTGCCAGCAGTTTTGAGGGGGGGACAGTTAATTCACCCCTCCACTTT. It translates to CASSFEGGTVNSPLHF. The chain couples TRBV28 to TRBJ1-6, with 7 bases identical to TRBD1. J lost 6 bases, V lost 3 bases, and 8 bases had no gene match. There are 16 residues in the CDR3. The germline V gene encodes CDR1 MDHEN and CDR2 SYDVKM.

This clonotype was found many times. The rearrangement joins TRBV3-1 to TRBJ1-2; D gene ambiguous. CDR1 and CDR2 from the germline V gene are LGHDT and YNNKEL (reference sequence). The ends were cut back, 5 bases at V and 0 bases at J, with 4 bases in the middle. CDR3 length: 12 amino acids. The DNA of the CDR3 is TGTGCCAGCAGCGGGTCTAACTATGGCTACACCTTC. Its protein product is CASSGSNYGYTF.

This chain links TRBV30 with TRBJ2-2; TRBD1 aligns across 7 bases. This CDR3 contains 13 residues. Germline CDR1 is GTSNPN and CDR2 is SVGIG (reference sequence). The V and J ends lost 7 bases and 1 base, in that order; junction bases with no gene match: 3. CDR3 DNA sequence: TGTGCCTACCGACAGGGGAACACCGGGGAGCTGTTTTTT. Its protein product is CAYRQGNTGELFF.

The V call is TRBV20-1, the J call TRBJ2-1; the match to TRBD2 covers 7 bases. In germline, CDR1 is DFQATT, CDR2 SNEGSKA (reference sequence). The CDR3 contains 16 residues. With 1 base clipped from V and 0 bases from J, the junction kept 6 bases outside the gene matches. The CDR3 DNA reads as TGCAGTGCTAGAGCATATGGCGGGAGCTCCTACAATGAGCAGTTCTTC. This codes for CSARAYGGSSYNEQFF.

This clonotype came up many times. V gene TRBV6-1 combines with J gene TRBJ1-2; D is possibly TRBD1 (5 bases). This CDR3 has 12 amino acids. Trimming stripped 11 bases from V and 5 bases from J, with 15 bases between. The germline CDR1 and CDR2 sequences are MNHNS and SASEGT. CDR3 in DNA: TGTGCCTCCCGGGGGGATTCGTATGGCTACACCTTC. Translated, it gives CASRGDSYGYTF.

This clonotype showed up many times. The chain is built from TRBV7-2 and TRBJ2-7; 14 bases agree with TRBD2. This CDR3 has 16 amino acids. Unmatched junction bases numbered 9, after V lost 5 bases and J lost 6 bases. From germline, CDR1 is SGHTA and CDR2 FQGNSA. CDR3 protein: CASSPGTSGSISEQYF. CDR3 in DNA: TGTGCCAGCAGCCCCGGGACTAGCGGGAGCATTAGCGAGCAGTACTTC.

This clonotype was counted a few times. This chain joins TRBV6-1 and TRBJ2-5; D not resolved. Germline CDR1 MNHNS, CDR2 SASEGT. V shed 0 bases and J shed 2 bases, with 10 bases lying between them. The CDR3 has 15 residues. The CDR3 nucleotides read TGTGCCAGCAGTGAAGCGCTTTCCAGGCAAGAGACCCAGTACTTC. Its protein is CASSEALSRQETQYF.

In this sample, this clonotype turned up many times. The V gene is TRBV20-1, the J gene TRBJ2-1; TRBD1 agrees at 8 bases. J lost 0 bases, V lost 3 bases, and 7 bases had no gene match. Germline assignment: CDR1 DFQATT and CDR2 SNEGSKA (reference sequence). The CDR3 has 16 residues. The chain's CDR3 is CSASKRTGSSYNEQFF. CDR3 coding DNA: TGCAGTGCTAGCAAACGGACAGGGAGCTCCTACAATGAGCAGTTCTTC.